This T cell receptor beta chain was retrieved from a study of shared clonotypes between healthy human individuals. Study findings and constraints: Represented diversity (both genetic and exposure-history) was limited by the small number of donors. Apart from blood, nothing was sampled; tissue repertoires likely differ.

The CDR3 totals 18 residues. Germline assignment: CDR1 SGHTA and CDR2 FQGTGA. V trimming: 2 bases; J trimming: 5 bases; junction bases outside the gene matches: 14. In regard to this clone: What it binds is unknown.

The assay used deep level. Produced via immunoSEQ multiplex PCR; TCRdb's table is partial and in-frame only. The sample lists approximately 500,000 clones, about 79% occurring once. The donors, healthy adults who were HIV-negative, had experienced no recent acute infections or vaccinations. Sequences were obtained from PBMCs. The V call is TRBV7-3, the J call TRBJ2-1, with 8 bases that match TRBD2. The sequence came from a woman aged 40 to 49 in good health. Some clones in this sample may be carry-over from other donors' samples. CDR3: CASSLGRRWAGGNNEQFF. The CDR3 bases are TGTGCCAGCAGCTTAGGTCGAAGATGGGCGGGAGGTAACAATGAGCAGTTCTTC.